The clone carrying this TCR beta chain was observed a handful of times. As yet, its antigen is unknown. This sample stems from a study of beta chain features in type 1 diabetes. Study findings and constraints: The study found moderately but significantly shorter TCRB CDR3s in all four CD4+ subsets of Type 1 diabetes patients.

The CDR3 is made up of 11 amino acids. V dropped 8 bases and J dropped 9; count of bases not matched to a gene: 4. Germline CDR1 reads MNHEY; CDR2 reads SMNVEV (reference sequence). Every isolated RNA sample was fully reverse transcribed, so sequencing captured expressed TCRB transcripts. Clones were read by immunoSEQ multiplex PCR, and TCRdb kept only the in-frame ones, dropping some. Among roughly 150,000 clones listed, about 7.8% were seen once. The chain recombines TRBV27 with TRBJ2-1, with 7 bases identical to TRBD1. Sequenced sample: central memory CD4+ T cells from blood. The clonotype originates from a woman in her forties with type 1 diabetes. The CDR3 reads CASGNRGEQFF. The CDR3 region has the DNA TGTGCCAGCGGGAACAGGGGTGAGCAGTTCTTC.